These 14 T cell receptor beta chains came from one sample sequenced in a study of T cells in Graves' hyperthyroidism and ophthalmopathy (dated by TCRdb to about 2019). The library was made by multiplex PCR. TCRdb lists the instrument as Illumina HiSeq 2000. Amplification of TCR beta CDR3 regions was carried out from RNA transcripts. The TCR CDR3 was subjected to a first round of RT-PCR using the HTBI primer set and the Qiagen OneStep RT-PCR kit. In TCRdb, the public reads were trimmed at Q25 with fastp and aligned with MiXCR, with productive beta chains retained. Merged by CDR3 protein, the rows form single entries marked with the most common genes and DNA. The sample table holds fewer than 450,000 distinct CDR3 sequences, of which 17% were seen once. The top ten clones comprise 34% of the sample. Sequences were obtained from blood. These receptors were taken from a woman under 40 with Graves' hyperthyroidism that later progressed to Graves' ophthalmopathy.

The rearrangement links TRBV10-3 to TRBJ2-6; TRBD1 might be the D (6 bases). Germline loops: CDR1 ENHRY, CDR2 SYGVKD. The CDR3 loop spans 15 amino acids. V lost 2 bases to trimming and J lost 1 base, with 6 bases between them. The DNA for the CDR3 is TGTGCCATCAGTGAGGGACAGTCTGGGGCCAACGTCCTGACTTTC. Amino acids: CAISEGQSGANVLTF.

Ten or more counts support this clonotype. V usage is TRBV6-1 and J usage is TRBJ2-1; 9 bases are a match to TRBD1. The germline V gene encodes CDR1 MNHNS and CDR2 SASEGT. The CDR3 sequence is 13 residues long. The V and J ends lost 6 bases and 6 bases, in that order; junction bases with no gene match: 3. The CDR3 sequence: CASREDRGNEQFF. CDR3 DNA sequence: TGTGCCAGCAGGGAGGACAGGGGCAATGAGCAGTTCTTC.

Only a few counts were recorded for this clonotype. The chain couples TRBV5-1 to TRBJ2-3, with D possibly being TRBD2 (6 bases). Germline CDR1 and CDR2: SGHRS and YFSETQ. Trimming left V 9 bases short and J 5 bases short, with 19 bases between. The CDR3 is made up of 14 amino acids. The DNA of the CDR3 is TGCGCCACCGGGGCCGGGGGACTTCAAGATACGCAGTATTTT. Translation: CATGAGGLQDTQYF.

The chain couples TRBV12-3 or TRBV12-4 to TRBJ1-1, with 7 bases lining up with TRBD1. The CDR3 consists of 16 residues. Trimming removed 7 bases from V and 0 bases from J; junction bases left unmatched: 11. The CDR3: CASNKPGQNLNTEAFF. In DNA, the CDR3 is TGTGCCAGCAACAAACCGGGACAGAACTTGAACACTGAAGCTTTCTTT.

This clonotype was seen ten or more times. This chain uses TRBV6-5 with TRBJ1-5, with D maybe TRBD1 (5 bases). The length of the CDR3 is 14 residues. V was trimmed by 0 bases and J by 4 bases, leaving 7 bases between them. The germline V gene encodes CDR1 MNHEY and CDR2 SVGAGI. CDR3 loop: CASSYSRQNQPQHF. In nucleotides, the CDR3 is TGTGCCAGCAGTTACTCCAGACAGAATCAGCCCCAGCATTTT.

This clonotype came up many times. The gene calls are TRBV29-1 and TRBJ2-1, with no clear D. This CDR3 comprises 15 residues. Looked up from germline, CDR1 is SQVTM and CDR2 is ANQGSEA. V shed 0 bases and J shed 4 bases, with 13 bases lying between them. The CDR3 protein is CSVEDGDHRYNEQFF. In DNA form, the CDR3 reads TGCAGCGTTGAAGACGGAGATCACCGATACAATGAGCAGTTCTTC.

This clonotype was counted many times. This rearrangement joins TRBV12-3 or TRBV12-4 to TRBJ1-2, with D possibly TRBD1 on 5 matching bases. The CDR3 is made up of 12 amino acids. V was clipped by 6 bases and J by 8 bases, with 13 bases between them. The CDR3 protein is CASRQGGGGYTF. The CDR3 DNA reads as TGTGCCAGCAGGCAGGGAGGCGGGGGCTACACCTTC.

This clonotype has at least ten counts. The chain is built from TRBV28 and TRBJ1-5; 7 bases are shared with TRBD1. V shed 6 bases and J 5 bases; nucleotides not matched to a gene: 4. This CDR3 is built from 13 residues. Germline V lookup: CDR1 MDHEN, CDR2 SYDVKM. Written as DNA, the CDR3 is TGTGCCAGCAGGCCTACAGGGGATCAGCCCCAGCATTTT. Its protein is CASRPTGDQPQHF. The full variable domain, its missing parts supplied by reference TRBV28 and TRBJ1-5, is DVKVTQSSRYLVKRTGEKVFLECVQDMDHENMFWYRQDPGLGLRLIYFSYDVKMKEKGDIPEGYSVSREKKERFSLILESASTNQTSMYLCASRPTGDQPQHFGDGTRLSIL.

There are a few counts of this clonotype. The chain combines TRBV10-2 with TRBJ1-4; 9 bases match TRBD1. The CDR3 has 15 amino acids. Germline CDR1 reads WSHSY; CDR2 reads SAAADI. V gave up 8 bases and J gave up 8 bases; unmatched junction bases: 12. This CDR3 is CASFPDRGYREKLFF. CDR3 bases: TGCGCCAGCTTTCCGGACAGGGGTTATAGGGAAAAACTGTTTTTT.

This clonotype was seen repeatedly, ten times or more. V is TRBV6-1 and J is TRBJ1-1, with 10 bases fitting TRBD1. V trimming: 3 bases; J trimming: 9 bases; junction bases outside the gene matches: 13. The CDR3 length is 16 residues. The germline V gene has CDR1 MNHNS and CDR2 SASEGT. The CDR3 DNA reads TGTGCCAGCAGTGACGCCGACAGGGGGCTCGCGGCGAAAGCTTTCTTT. This encodes CASSDADRGLAAKAFF.

The V call is TRBV10-1, the J call TRBJ2-1; 10 bases fit TRBD1. V shed 2 bases and J 1 base; nucleotides not matched to a gene: 5. The CDR3 extends over 17 amino acids. Germline V gene lookup returns CDR1 WNHNN and CDR2 SYGVQD (reference sequence). CDR3: CASSESLGQGSYNEQFF. The CDR3 nucleotides are TGCGCCAGCAGTGAGAGCCTGGGACAGGGGTCCTACAATGAGCAGTTCTTC.

This clonotype was counted at least ten times. The rearrangement links TRBV11-2 to TRBJ1-1; no clear D gene. The CDR3 spans 13 residues. Per the germline V gene, CDR1 is SGHAT and CDR2 is FQNNGV. Trimming took 5 bases from V and 3 from J, leaving 10 bases between them. CDR3 DNA sequence: TGTGCCAGCAGCCTTGGCCCGGACACTGAAGCTTTCTTT. This encodes CASSLGPDTEAFF.

This clonotype was seen many times. This rearrangement joins TRBV11-3 to TRBJ2-7, with 13 bases matching TRBD2. The CDR3 consists of 16 residues. J was trimmed by 6 bases and V by 5 bases; bases with no gene match: 10. Per germline, CDR1 SGHNT and CDR2 YENEEA. The CDR3 region has the DNA TGTGCCAGCAGCCCGCCCCCGGGACTAGCGGGATGCGAGCAGTACTTC. Translation gives CASSPPPGLAGCEQYF.

This clonotype was counted only a few times. The chain couples TRBV3-1 to TRBJ2-5, with D perhaps TRBD1 (5 bases). This CDR3 has 14 residues. CDR1 and CDR2 from the germline V gene are LGHDT and YNNKEL (reference sequence). V shed 4 bases and J shed 1 base, with 10 bases lying between them. The CDR3: CASSLIDSQETQYF. In DNA, the CDR3 is TGTGCCAGCAGCCTCATAGACAGCCAAGAGACCCAGTACTTC.